A selection of T cell receptor beta chains follows, all from one sample in a study of OX40 agonist ivuxolimab in advanced cancers. The repertoire was sequenced with immunoSEQ multiplex PCR; TCRdb's copy has only in-frame clones and lacks some. Of some 81,000 clones listed, 80% to 90% are singletons. Specimen: CD4+ or CD8+ T cells sorted from blood, collected in a trial of the OX40 agonist ivuxolimab. These receptors all come from an adult with an advanced solid tumor such as melanoma, head and neck, liver or kidney cancer. The CDR3 runs from the conserved cysteine through the conserved F or W. The order of the fields is D gene, V gene, J gene, clone size, CDR3 protein, CDR3 DNA. D genes are given only for firm matches. Rows may omit the clone size; those that give it use once, few, many or a size class.

D gene: -
V gene: TRBV20-1
J gene: TRBJ2-3
clone size: -
CDR3 protein: CSAVRDTQYF
CDR3 DNA: TGCAGTGCGGTACGAGATACGCAGTATTTT

D gene: -
V gene: TRBV25-1
J gene: TRBJ1-5
clone size: -
CDR3 protein: CASSEWGNNQPQHF
CDR3 DNA: TGTGCCAGCAGTGAATGGGGGAACAATCAGCCCCAGCATTTT

D gene: -
V gene: TRBV7-2
J gene: TRBJ1-6
clone size: few
CDR3 protein: CASSLEWGALSYNSPLHF
CDR3 DNA: TGTGCCAGCAGCTTAGAATGGGGGGCCCTCTCCTATAATTCACCCCTCCACTTT

D gene: TRBD1
V gene: TRBV6-6
J gene: TRBJ1-5
clone size: -
CDR3 protein: CASSLGTGDNQPQHF
CDR3 DNA: TGTGCCAGCAGTCTCGGGACAGGGGACAATCAGCCCCAGCATTTT

D gene: TRBD1
V gene: TRBV4-2
J gene: TRBJ1-1
clone size: -
CDR3 protein: CASSQVEGARTEAFF
CDR3 DNA: TGTGCCAGCAGCCAAGTGGAGGGGGCGCGCACTGAAGCTTTCTTT

D gene: -
V gene: TRBV7-9
J gene: TRBJ2-2
clone size: -
CDR3 protein: CASSLASYAGELFF
CDR3 DNA: TGTGCCAGCAGCTTAGCGTCTTACGCCGGGGAGCTGTTTTTT

D gene: TRBD1
V gene: TRBV5-6
J gene: TRBJ1-1
clone size: -
CDR3 protein: CASSALTGGNTEAFF
CDR3 DNA: TGTGCCAGCAGCGCATTGACAGGGGGCAACACTGAAGCTTTCTTT

D gene: TRBD1
V gene: TRBV4-1
J gene: TRBJ2-2
clone size: -
CDR3 protein: CASSRAGQGVFTGELFF
CDR3 DNA: TGCGCCAGCAGCAGAGCCGGACAGGGAGTTTTCACCGGGGAGCTGTTTTTT

D gene: -
V gene: TRBV12-5
J gene: TRBJ2-5
clone size: -
CDR3 protein: CASGLDRIEETQYF
CDR3 DNA: TGTGCTAGTGGTTTGGACAGGATCGAAGAGACCCAGTACTTC

D gene: -
V gene: TRBV5-4
J gene: TRBJ1-1
clone size: -
CDR3 protein: CASSQDRGETEAFF
CDR3 DNA: TGTGCCAGCAGCCAAGATCGCGGGGAAACTGAAGCTTTCTTT

D gene: -
V gene: TRBV4-2
J gene: TRBJ2-3
clone size: -
CDR3 protein: CASSQERTDTQYF
CDR3 DNA: TGTGCCAGCAGCCAAGAGCGCACAGATACGCAGTATTTT

D gene: -
V gene: TRBV30
J gene: TRBJ1-1
clone size: -
CDR3 protein: CARGAVDSAEAFF
CDR3 DNA: TGTGCCCGGGGGGCGGTTGATTCCGCTGAAGCTTTCTTT

D gene: -
V gene: TRBV11-3
J gene: TRBJ1-6
clone size: -
CDR3 protein: CASSLGSLQNSPLHF
CDR3 DNA: TGTGCCAGCAGCTTAGGTAGTTTGCAGAATTCACCCCTCCACTTT

D gene: TRBD1
V gene: TRBV10-3
J gene: TRBJ2-2
clone size: -
CDR3 protein: CAISGGRQGTGELFF
CDR3 DNA: TGTGCCATCAGTGGGGGAAGACAGGGGACCGGGGAGCTGTTTTTT

D gene: -
V gene: TRBV7-9
J gene: TRBJ2-7
clone size: -
CDR3 protein: CASSLSGVNYEQYF
CDR3 DNA: TGTGCCAGCAGCTTATCGGGGGTTAACTACGAGCAGTACTTC

D gene: -
V gene: TRBV9
J gene: TRBJ1-1
clone size: -
CDR3 protein: CASSLTLTFRGDTEAFF
CDR3 DNA: TGTGCCAGCAGCCTGACCCTTACGTTCCGAGGGGATACTGAAGCTTTCTTT

D gene: -
V gene: TRBV28
J gene: TRBJ2-3
clone size: few
CDR3 protein: CASSPWADTQYF
CDR3 DNA: TGTGCCAGCAGCCCTTGGGCAGATACGCAGTATTTT

D gene: TRBD2
V gene: TRBV5-1
J gene: TRBJ2-1
clone size: few
CDR3 protein: CASSLTSGGSNEQFF
CDR3 DNA: TGCGCCAGCAGCTTGACTAGCGGGGGTAGTAATGAGCAGTTCTTC

D gene: -
V gene: TRBV19
J gene: TRBJ2-5
clone size: once
CDR3 protein: CASSIVWGFQETQYF
CDR3 DNA: TGTGCCAGTAGTATAGTTTGGGGGTTCCAAGAGACCCAGTACTTC

D gene: TRBD1
V gene: TRBV2
J gene: TRBJ1-2
clone size: -
CDR3 protein: CASSWSPGTGGGYTF
CDR3 DNA: TGTGCCAGCAGTTGGAGCCCCGGGACAGGGGGAGGCTACACCTTC

D gene: TRBD1
V gene: TRBV28
J gene: TRBJ1-2
clone size: -
CDR3 protein: CASSPPGTAYGYTF
CDR3 DNA: TGTGCCAGCAGTCCCCCTGGGACAGCCTATGGCTACACCTTC

D gene: -
V gene: TRBV7-3
J gene: TRBJ1-2
clone size: few
CDR3 protein: CASSLSPGEGYGYTF
CDR3 DNA: TGTGCCAGCAGCTTAAGTCCAGGGGAAGGCTATGGCTACACCTTC

D gene: TRBD1
V gene: TRBV5-6
J gene: TRBJ2-3
clone size: once
CDR3 protein: CASSLGRRQGDTDTQYF
CDR3 DNA: TGTGCCAGCAGCTTGGGAAGAAGACAGGGAGACACAGATACGCAGTATTTT

D gene: -
V gene: TRBV15
J gene: TRBJ2-5
clone size: -
CDR3 protein: CATSRGGRETQYF
CDR3 DNA: TGTGCCACCAGCAGAGGAGGGAGGGAGACCCAGTACTTC

D gene: -
V gene: TRBV4-1
J gene: TRBJ2-5
clone size: -
CDR3 protein: CASSQGQSVQETQYF
CDR3 DNA: TGCGCCAGCAGCCAAGGTCAATCGGTCCAAGAGACCCAGTACTTC

D gene: TRBD1
V gene: TRBV19
J gene: TRBJ1-1
clone size: -
CDR3 protein: CASSIRTFGTVTEAFF
CDR3 DNA: TGTGCCAGTAGTATAAGAACTTTCGGGACAGTCACTGAAGCTTTCTTT

D gene: -
V gene: TRBV19
J gene: TRBJ1-2
clone size: -
CDR3 protein: CASSIRGLGYTF
CDR3 DNA: TGTGCCAGTAGTATACGGGGACTAGGCTACACCTTC

D gene: -
V gene: TRBV7-3
J gene: TRBJ2-1
clone size: once
CDR3 protein: CASSPFGADNEQFF
CDR3 DNA: TGTGCCAGCAGCCCCTTCGGGGCTGACAATGAGCAGTTCTTC

D gene: TRBD1
V gene: TRBV2
J gene: TRBJ2-7
clone size: -
CDR3 protein: CASRETGPYEQYF
CDR3 DNA: TGTGCCAGCAGGGAGACAGGGCCCTACGAGCAGTACTTC

D gene: -
V gene: TRBV28
J gene: TRBJ1-1
clone size: -
CDR3 protein: CASSPDGTVNTEAFF
CDR3 DNA: TGTGCCAGCAGTCCGGACGGGACGGTGAACACTGAAGCTTTCTTT

D gene: -
V gene: TRBV9
J gene: TRBJ2-5
clone size: -
CDR3 protein: CASSVMGTDQETQYF
CDR3 DNA: TGTGCCAGCAGCGTAATGGGTACAGACCAAGAGACCCAGTACTTC

D gene: TRBD1
V gene: TRBV11-3
J gene: TRBJ1-1
clone size: -
CDR3 protein: CASSRDRYTEAFF
CDR3 DNA: TGTGCCAGCAGCAGGGACAGATACACTGAAGCTTTCTTT

D gene: TRBD1
V gene: TRBV19
J gene: TRBJ2-3
clone size: -
CDR3 protein: CASSIQTGGVDTQYF
CDR3 DNA: TGTGCCAGTAGTATTCAGACAGGGGGAGTGGATACGCAGTATTTT

D gene: -
V gene: TRBV4-2
J gene: TRBJ1-6
clone size: many
CDR3 protein: CASSQDLYNSPLHF
CDR3 DNA: TGTGCCAGCAGCCAAGACCTTTATAATTCACCCCTCCACTTT

D gene: TRBD2
V gene: TRBV30
J gene: TRBJ2-3
clone size: -
CDR3 protein: CAWSVRAGGSTDTQYF
CDR3 DNA: TGTGCCTGGAGTGTACGGGCGGGGGGGAGCACAGATACGCAGTATTTT

D gene: -
V gene: TRBV7-2
J gene: TRBJ1-2
clone size: -
CDR3 protein: CASSPGRGINYGYTF
CDR3 DNA: TGTGCCAGCAGCCCCGGTCGCGGAATTAACTATGGCTACACCTTC

D gene: TRBD1
V gene: TRBV27
J gene: TRBJ2-5
clone size: -
CDR3 protein: CASSPPGTGGRETQYF
CDR3 DNA: TGTGCCAGCAGCCCCCCCGGGACAGGGGGCAGAGAGACCCAGTACTTC

D gene: -
V gene: TRBV28
J gene: TRBJ1-2
clone size: -
CDR3 protein: CASLNPGKSGYTF
CDR3 DNA: TGTGCCAGCCTCAATCCAGGGAAAAGTGGCTACACCTTC

D gene: TRBD1
V gene: TRBV5-1
J gene: TRBJ1-3
clone size: -
CDR3 protein: CASSYGDRGLGNTIYF
CDR3 DNA: TGCGCCAGCAGCTACGGGGACAGGGGGCTTGGAAACACCATATATTTT

D gene: -
V gene: TRBV14
J gene: TRBJ1-2
clone size: -
CDR3 protein: CASSQNPYGYTF
CDR3 DNA: TGTGCCAGCAGCCAAAACCCCTATGGCTACACCTTC

D gene: -
V gene: TRBV5-4
J gene: TRBJ1-4
clone size: -
CDR3 protein: CASSRNSGGAEKLFF
CDR3 DNA: TGTGCCAGCAGCCGAAACAGCGGAGGAGCGGAAAAACTGTTTTTT

D gene: -
V gene: TRBV18
J gene: TRBJ1-1
clone size: -
CDR3 protein: CASSPYTGDTEAFF
CDR3 DNA: TGTGCCAGCTCACCCTATACGGGTGACACTGAAGCTTTCTTT

D gene: -
V gene: TRBV15
J gene: TRBJ1-6
clone size: few
CDR3 protein: CATQSSYNSPLHF
CDR3 DNA: TGTGCCACACAGAGCTCCTATAATTCACCCCTCCACTTT

D gene: -
V gene: TRBV5-4
J gene: TRBJ2-7
clone size: few
CDR3 protein: CASSVSSGLEQYF
CDR3 DNA: TGTGCCAGCAGTGTGTCGTCAGGGCTCGAGCAGTACTTC

D gene: -
V gene: TRBV7-2
J gene: TRBJ1-1
clone size: -
CDR3 protein: CASSLGGHGTEAFF
CDR3 DNA: TGTGCCAGCAGCTTAGGGGGTCACGGGACTGAAGCTTTCTTT

D gene: -
V gene: TRBV7-3
J gene: TRBJ2-3
clone size: -
CDR3 protein: CASSLPGRGAPDTQYF
CDR3 DNA: TGTGCCAGCAGCTTACCGGGACGGGGGGCTCCAGATACGCAGTATTTT

D gene: -
V gene: TRBV19
J gene: TRBJ2-6
clone size: -
CDR3 protein: CASSTHRVGANVLTF
CDR3 DNA: TGTGCCAGTAGTACCCACAGGGTTGGGGCCAACGTCCTGACTTTC

D gene: TRBD2
V gene: TRBV6-5
J gene: TRBJ2-5
clone size: -
CDR3 protein: CASSYRSGGETQYF
CDR3 DNA: TGTGCCAGCAGTTACCGGAGCGGGGGAGAGACCCAGTACTTC

D gene: TRBD1
V gene: TRBV2
J gene: TRBJ1-5
clone size: few
CDR3 protein: CASSRTGYQPQHF
CDR3 DNA: TGTGCCAGCAGTAGGACAGGCTATCAGCCCCAGCATTTT

D gene: TRBD1
V gene: TRBV28
J gene: TRBJ2-7
clone size: -
CDR3 protein: CASSRPGQGIIEQYF
CDR3 DNA: TGTGCCAGCAGTCGACCGGGACAGGGTATCATCGAGCAGTACTTC

D gene: -
V gene: TRBV10-2
J gene: TRBJ1-1
clone size: -
CDR3 protein: CATAGTNREAFF
CDR3 DNA: TGCGCCACCGCAGGGACAAATCGTGAAGCTTTCTTT

D gene: TRBD1
V gene: TRBV5-1
J gene: TRBJ2-7
clone size: -
CDR3 protein: CASSLGQDYEQYF
CDR3 DNA: TGCGCCAGCAGCTTAGGACAGGACTACGAGCAGTACTTC

D gene: TRBD1
V gene: TRBV28
J gene: TRBJ1-2
clone size: -
CDR3 protein: CASSYPTGNYGYTF
CDR3 DNA: TGTGCCAGCAGTTACCCGACAGGGAACTATGGCTACACCTTC